A single sample gave rise to the 22 T cell receptor beta chains below, sequenced in a study of post-analysis software for immune sequencing data. The study's findings and limits: Roughly 5 TRBV segments, including TRBV5-6, TRBV5-1 and TRBV20-1, were more frequent in patients than controls.

Unique molecular identifiers tagged the TCR beta cDNA libraries. TCRdb reprocessed the PCR reads with MiXCR, giving one entry per CDR3 protein. The profile shows some 500,000 distinct CDR3 sequences, around 40% of them singletons. Their cognate antigens are unknown. The sequenced sample consisted of blood. The origin of the receptors is a girl aged 10-17 years with multiple sclerosis.

The chain joins TRBV7-2 to TRBJ2-7, with D possibly being TRBD1 (6 bases). Trimming removed 0 bases at V and 3 bases at J, with 15 bases between. CDR3 size: 16 residues. The germline V gene has CDR1 SGHTA and CDR2 FQGNSA. CDR3 residues: CASSLAGAQSGYEQYF. CDR3 coding DNA: TGTGCCAGCAGCTTAGCGGGGGCACAATCGGGCTACGAGCAGTACTTC.

The rearrangement links TRBV4-1 to TRBJ1-1; D is possibly TRBD1 (5 bases). Germline V gives CDR1 MGHRA, CDR2 YSYEKL. Trimming left V 1 base short and J 4 bases short, with 19 bases between. The CDR3 is made up of 17 amino acids. In DNA form, the CDR3 reads TGCGCCAGCAGCCAAGGTCTGGGGGAAGCTGTTGTCACTGAAGCTTTCTTT. It yields the protein CASSQGLGEAVVTEAFF.

V gene TRBV5-1 combines with J gene TRBJ2-5; D not certain. The CDR3 totals 15 residues. Germline CDR1 and CDR2: SGHRS and YFSETQ. Trimming removed 1 base from V and 2 bases from J, with 12 bases in between. As DNA, the CDR3 is TGCGCCAGCAGCTTGCGGAACTTGCATCAAGAGACCCAGTACTTC. Translating it yields CASSLRNLHQETQYF.

This clonotype turned up a few times. This rearrangement joins TRBV10-3 to TRBJ2-7, with D tentatively TRBD1 or TRBD2 (5 bases each). CDR1 and CDR2 from the germline V gene are ENHRY and SYGVKD. This CDR3 is 14 amino acids long. Trimming pared 1 base from V and 4 bases from J, leaving 11 bases between. The CDR3 sequence is CAISELGTRYEQYF. CDR3 in DNA: TGTGCCATCAGTGAGTTAGGGACGCGTTACGAGCAGTACTTC.

The J gene is TRBJ1-2, the V gene TRBV20-1, with a tentative D call TRBD1 (6 bases). Germline CDR1 reads DFQATT; CDR2 reads SNEGSKA (reference sequence). CDR3 length: 13 amino acids. The V end was cut by 3 bases, the J end by 9 bases, with 17 bases between. CDR3 DNA: TGCAGTGCTAGCGACAGGAGCTCTTTGAGCTACACCTTC. Its protein product is CSASDRSSLSYTF.

The chain employs TRBV4-1 and TRBJ2-3, with D unclear. Trimming removed 1 base at V and 4 bases at J, with 12 bases between. The CDR3 is 15 residues long. Germline CDR1 and CDR2: MGHRA and YSYEKL. The CDR3 DNA follows: TGCGCCAGCAGCCAAGTTCTGACCGGGTCAGATACGCAGTATTTT. Residues: CASSQVLTGSDTQYF.

The chain uses TRBV5-8 and TRBJ2-3, with D possibly being TRBD1 (5 bases). The CDR3 loop spans 14 amino acids. CDR1 and CDR2 from the germline V gene are SGHTS and YDEGEE. Trimming cost V 3 bases and J 8 bases, with 16 bases left between them. The CDR3 region is CASSSHLRARTQYF. DNA for the CDR3: TGTGCCAGCAGCTCCCACCTCAGGGCCCGTACGCAGTATTTT.

The chain has TRBV25-1 and TRBJ2-7, with D possibly being TRBD1 (6 bases). In germline, CDR1 is MGHDK, CDR2 SYGVNS. The CDR3 consists of 13 residues. Trimming took 6 bases from V and 4 from J, leaving 13 bases between them. In nucleotides, the CDR3 is TGTGCCAGCAGATCACAGGGTAGGTACGAGCAGTACTTC. Translation: CASRSQGRYEQYF.

This chain uses TRBV29-1 with TRBJ2-3; D is unresolved. The CDR3 is 11 residues long. Germline CDR1 and CDR2: SQVTM and ANQGSEA. The ends were cut back, 3 bases at V and 14 bases at J, with 15 bases in the middle. This CDR3 reads CSVDGGYARYF. The CDR3 region has the DNA TGCAGCGTTGATGGCGGATACGCAAGGTATTTT.

This chain links TRBV27 with TRBJ2-7; D is ambiguous. V dropped 0 bases and J dropped 3 bases, with 12 bases sitting between them. The CDR3 spans 15 residues. Germline CDR1 reads MNHEY; CDR2 reads SMNVEV (reference sequence). CDR3 sequence: CASSLSIGVRYEQYF. Here the CDR3 DNA reads TGTGCCAGCAGTTTATCTATTGGGGTCCGCTACGAGCAGTACTTC.

The V gene is TRBV20-1, the J gene TRBJ2-3; D ambiguous. The CDR3 sequence is 15 residues long. The germline V gene encodes CDR1 DFQATT and CDR2 SNEGSKA (reference sequence). Trimming took off 3 bases at V and 3 bases at J, with 16 bases between the two ends. CDR3 DNA: TGCAGTGCTAGGGCTACCGATTTTAGGACAGATACGCAGTATTTT. Its translation is CSARATDFRTDTQYF.

This clonotype was picked up a small number of times. The chain carries TRBV12-3 or TRBV12-4 and TRBJ2-5; the match to TRBD1 covers 9 bases. CDR3 size: 16 residues. J gave up 2 bases and V 6 bases, and 10 bases lay outside the gene matches. The CDR3 DNA sequence: TGTGCCAGCAGCCCCCCATCGGGACAGGGACAAGAGACCCAGTACTTC. The encoded protein is CASSPPSGQGQETQYF.

The J gene is TRBJ2-3, the V gene TRBV29-1; D call uncertain. The CDR3 runs 13 residues. CDR1 and CDR2 (germline): SQVTM, ANQGSEA. V shed 3 bases and J shed 2 bases, with 9 bases lying between them. CDR3 sequence: CSVDKSPTDTQYF. As DNA, the CDR3 is TGCAGCGTTGATAAGTCCCCCACAGATACGCAGTATTTT.

V and J are TRBV5-1 and TRBJ2-5; TRBD1 aligns across 7 bases. The CDR3 is 14 amino acids. V was pared by 7 bases and J by 5 bases, with 11 bases of the junction left unmatched. Germline CDR1 and CDR2: SGHRS and YFSETQ. The DNA of the CDR3 is TGCGCCAGCGGGACGACAGGGACGCAGGAGACCCAGTACTTC. It codes for CASGTTGTQETQYF. The variable domain in full, completed from reference TRBV5-1 and TRBJ2-5, reads KAGVTQTPRYLIKTRGQQVTLSCSPISGHRSVSWYQQTPGQGLQFLFEYFSETQRNKGNFPGRFSGRQFSNSRSEMNVSTLELGDSALYLCASGTTGTQETQYFGPGTRLLVL.

The chain is built from TRBV11-2 and TRBJ1-2, with D perhaps TRBD1 (5 bases). The germline CDR1 and CDR2 sequences are SGHAT and FQNNGV. The length of the CDR3 is 16 residues. Trimming cost V 6 bases and J 5 bases, with 22 bases left between them. The CDR3 DNA follows: TGTGCCAGCAGGAGTCTGGGACCGTCAAAGAGATATGGCTACACCTTC. Amino acids: CASRSLGPSKRYGYTF.

The J gene is TRBJ2-5, the V gene TRBV4-2, with 9 bases lining up with TRBD2. V was clipped by 4 bases and J by 5 bases; unmatched bases: 11. Germline CDR1 reads LGHNA; CDR2 reads YNFKEQ. This CDR3 has 16 residues. The CDR3 protein is CASSPSGGRVGETQYF. DNA of the CDR3: TGTGCCAGCAGCCCCTCGGGCGGGAGGGTCGGCGAGACCCAGTACTTC.

CDR3 DNA: TGTGCCAGCAGACGACTAGCGGGAGCCCTCACAGATACGCAGTATTTT. It encodes CASRRLAGALTDTQYF. The rearrangement joins TRBV6-2 or TRBV6-3 to TRBJ2-3, with 12 bases fitting TRBD2. V lost 6 bases and J lost 2; bases outside the gene matches: 6. Germline V gene lookup returns CDR1 MNHEY and CDR2 SVGEGT. CDR3 length: 16 amino acids.

The chain is built from TRBV7-9 and TRBJ2-3, with TRBD2 identical over 11 bases. The germline CDR1 and CDR2 sequences are SEHNR and FQNEAQ (reference sequence). The J segment lost 0 bases and the V segment lost 7 bases, leaving 6 bases of the junction unmatched. The CDR3 totals 16 residues. The CDR3 reads CASIRTSGSSTDTQYF. The CDR3 DNA reads TGTGCCAGCATCCGTACTAGCGGGAGTAGCACAGATACGCAGTATTTT.

This clonotype was counted a few times. The chain couples TRBV28 to TRBJ2-6, with 8 bases lining up with TRBD1. The CDR3 is 15 residues long. V gave up 5 bases and J gave up 2 bases; unmatched junction bases: 2. Looked up from germline, CDR1 is MDHEN and CDR2 is SYDVKM. This CDR3 reads CASSRQGTGANVLTF. The CDR3 nucleotides are TGTGCCAGCAGTAGACAGGGGACTGGGGCCAACGTCCTGACTTTC.

This clonotype has only a few counts. The junction departs from the called germline gene at one end, perhaps through a read error. J is TRBJ2-7 and V is TRBV5-1, with 11 nucleotides matching TRBD2. CDR1 is SGHRS, CDR2 YFSETQ, per germline. There are 15 residues in the CDR3. For the CDR3, the DNA is TGTGCCAGCAGTTTAGAGCTAGCGGGAGGTAATGAGCAGTACTTC. It encodes CASSLELAGGNEQYF.

The J gene is TRBJ2-1, the V gene TRBV28, with TRBD1 as a possible D gene (6 bases). CDR3 length equals 13 residues. V was shortened by 6 bases and J by 9 bases, with 15 bases between the two germline ends. Germline assignment: CDR1 MDHEN and CDR2 SYDVKM. This CDR3 reads CASSQGQPGEQFF. DNA of the CDR3: TGTGCCAGCAGCCAAGGACAGCCGGGTGAGCAGTTCTTC.

The chain uses TRBV20-1 and TRBJ2-1; D is possibly TRBD1 (5 bases). CDR1 DFQATT and CDR2 SNEGSKA come from the germline V gene (reference sequence). The CDR3 length is 15 residues. V gave up 3 bases and J gave up 2 bases, with 14 bases separating them. The CDR3 sequence is CSASRQQVAYNEQFF. CDR3 DNA sequence: TGCAGTGCTAGTCGTCAACAGGTAGCCTACAATGAGCAGTTCTTC.